The present entry profiles one T cell receptor (beta chain) with its context. Antigen unknown. This sample was included in a study of cytomegalovirus exposure and HLA in healthy donors. Trimming took 4 bases from V and 1 from J, leaving 11 bases between them. The CDR3 covers 15 residues. The germline CDR1 and CDR2 sequences are ENHRY and SYGVKD. PCR employed 60 Vbeta and 13 Jbeta primers. Under the authors' procedure: A later analysis counted approximately 80 million unique TCR beta chains, 10 million to 12 million shared. Method: immunoSEQ multiplex PCR; TCRdb's copy keeps in-frame clones and lacks some. V, J and clone size derive from that table, while D and trimming were established from the DNA sequence. Here the sample spans 95,000 to 150,000 clones, 80% to 85% being singletons. Findings of the study overall: For TCR beta chains, V- and J-gene trimming was later linked to a missense DCLRE1C variant. An analysis done earlier found most TCR beta V segments productive about 87% or about 30% of the time.

Source material: PBMCs. This receptor was taken from a man in his thirties or forties in good health and CMV-seronegative. The chain combines TRBV10-3 with TRBJ2-1; tentative D call: TRBD1 (6 bases). For the CDR3, the DNA is TGTGCCATCAGTGGGGATAGGGGGTCCTACAATGAGCAGTTCTTC. Its protein is CAISGDRGSYNEQFF.